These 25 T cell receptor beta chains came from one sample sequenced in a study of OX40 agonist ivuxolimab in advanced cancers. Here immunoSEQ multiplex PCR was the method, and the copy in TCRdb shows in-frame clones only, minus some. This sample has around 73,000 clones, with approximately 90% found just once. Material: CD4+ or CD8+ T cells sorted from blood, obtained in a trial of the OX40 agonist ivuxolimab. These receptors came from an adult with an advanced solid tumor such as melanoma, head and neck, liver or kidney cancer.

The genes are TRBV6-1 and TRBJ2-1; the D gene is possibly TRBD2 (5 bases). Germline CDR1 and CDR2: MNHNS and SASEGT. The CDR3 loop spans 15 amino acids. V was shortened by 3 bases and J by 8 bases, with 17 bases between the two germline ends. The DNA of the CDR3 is TGTGCCAGCAGTGAGTCAAGCGGCAGCAGCGATGAGCAGTTCTTC. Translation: CASSESSGSSDEQFF.

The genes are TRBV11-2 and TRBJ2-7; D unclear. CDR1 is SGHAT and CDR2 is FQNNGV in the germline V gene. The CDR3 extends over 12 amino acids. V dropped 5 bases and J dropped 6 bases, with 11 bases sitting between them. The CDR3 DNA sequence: TGTGCCAGCAGCGGCCTTTCGCTCGAGCAGTACTTC. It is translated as CASSGLSLEQYF.

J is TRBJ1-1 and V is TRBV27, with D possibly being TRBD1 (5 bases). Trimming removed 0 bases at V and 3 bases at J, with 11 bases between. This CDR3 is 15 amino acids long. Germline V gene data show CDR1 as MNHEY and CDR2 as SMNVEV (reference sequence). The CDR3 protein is CASSLSRGDYTEAFF. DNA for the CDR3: TGTGCCAGCAGTTTATCCCGAGGGGACTACACTGAAGCTTTCTTT.

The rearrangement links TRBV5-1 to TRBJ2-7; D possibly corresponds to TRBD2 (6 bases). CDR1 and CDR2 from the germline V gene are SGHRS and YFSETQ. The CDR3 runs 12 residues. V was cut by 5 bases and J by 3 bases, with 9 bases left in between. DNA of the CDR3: TGCGCCAGCAGTCCCGGGAGCTACGAGCAGTACTTC. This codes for CASSPGSYEQYF.

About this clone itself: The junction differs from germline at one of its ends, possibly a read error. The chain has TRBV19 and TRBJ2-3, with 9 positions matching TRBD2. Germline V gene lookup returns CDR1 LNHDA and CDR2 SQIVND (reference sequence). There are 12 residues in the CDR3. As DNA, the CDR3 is TGTGCCAGTAGTATGAGCGGGGGGCGACCCGATTTT. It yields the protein CASSMSGGRPDF.

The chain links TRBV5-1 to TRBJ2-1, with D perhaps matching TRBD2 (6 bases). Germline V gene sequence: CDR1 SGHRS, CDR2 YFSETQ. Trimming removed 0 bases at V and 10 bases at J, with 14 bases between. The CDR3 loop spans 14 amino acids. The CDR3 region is CASSLGAGRGEQFF. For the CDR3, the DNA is TGCGCCAGCAGCTTGGGGGCGGGGCGGGGCGAGCAGTTCTTC.

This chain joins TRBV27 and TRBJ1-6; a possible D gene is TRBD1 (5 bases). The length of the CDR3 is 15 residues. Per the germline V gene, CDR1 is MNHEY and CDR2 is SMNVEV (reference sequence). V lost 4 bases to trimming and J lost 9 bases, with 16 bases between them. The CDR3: CASSSRQSVSSPLHF. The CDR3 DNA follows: TGTGCCAGCAGTTCCCGACAGTCAGTGTCTTCACCCCTCCACTTT.

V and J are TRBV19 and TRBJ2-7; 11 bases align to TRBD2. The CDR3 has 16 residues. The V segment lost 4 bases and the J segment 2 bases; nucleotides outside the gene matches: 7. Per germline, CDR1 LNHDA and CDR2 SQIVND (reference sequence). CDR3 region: CASSTWGLADAYEQYF. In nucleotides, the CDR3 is TGTGCCAGTAGTACCTGGGGACTAGCGGATGCCTACGAGCAGTACTTC.

The CDR3 DNA reads TGTGCCAGCAGCCCGGCGGGACAGGGGGCGCGAAGCAATCAGCCCCAGCATTTT. Amino acid sequence: CASSPAGQGARSNQPQHF. V gene TRBV5-4 combines with J gene TRBJ1-5; 12 nucleotides line up with TRBD1. The CDR3 is 18 amino acids. CDR1 SGHNT and CDR2 YYREEE come from the germline V gene (reference sequence). V dropped 4 bases and J dropped 1; count of bases not matched to a gene: 9.

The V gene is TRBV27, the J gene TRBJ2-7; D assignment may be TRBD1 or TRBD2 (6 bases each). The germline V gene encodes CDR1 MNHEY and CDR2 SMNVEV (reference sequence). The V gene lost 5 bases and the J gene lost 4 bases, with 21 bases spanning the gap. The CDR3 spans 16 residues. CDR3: CASSQGTTLGTYEQYF. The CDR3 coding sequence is TGTGCCAGCAGTCAGGGGACAACCCTTGGGACTTACGAGCAGTACTTC.

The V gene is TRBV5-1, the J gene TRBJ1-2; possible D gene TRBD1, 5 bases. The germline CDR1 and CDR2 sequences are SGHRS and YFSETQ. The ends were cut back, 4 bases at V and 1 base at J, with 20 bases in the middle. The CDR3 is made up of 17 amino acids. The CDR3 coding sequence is TGCGCCAGCAGCCATATGGACACGGAGGGACTTAACTATGGCTACACCTTC. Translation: CASSHMDTEGLNYGYTF.

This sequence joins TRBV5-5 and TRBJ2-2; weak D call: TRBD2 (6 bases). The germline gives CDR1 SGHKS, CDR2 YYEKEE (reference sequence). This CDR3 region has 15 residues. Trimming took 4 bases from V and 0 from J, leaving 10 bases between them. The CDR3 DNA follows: TGTGCCAGCAGCCCGGAGGGGTCGAACACCGGGGAGCTGTTTTTT. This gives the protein CASSPEGSNTGELFF.

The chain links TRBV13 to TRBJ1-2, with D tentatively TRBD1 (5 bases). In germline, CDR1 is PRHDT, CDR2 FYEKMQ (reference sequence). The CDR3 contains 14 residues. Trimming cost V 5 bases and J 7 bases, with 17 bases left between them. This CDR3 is CASSPRLPRGGYTF. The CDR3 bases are TGTGCCAGCAGCCCAAGACTGCCGAGGGGTGGCTACACCTTC.

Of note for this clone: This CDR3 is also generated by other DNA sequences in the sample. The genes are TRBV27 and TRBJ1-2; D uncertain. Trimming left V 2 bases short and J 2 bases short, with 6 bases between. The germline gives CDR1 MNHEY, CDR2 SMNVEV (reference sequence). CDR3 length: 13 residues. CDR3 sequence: CASSLKGNYGYTF. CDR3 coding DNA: TGTGCCAGCAGTTTAAAGGGAAACTATGGCTACACCTTC.

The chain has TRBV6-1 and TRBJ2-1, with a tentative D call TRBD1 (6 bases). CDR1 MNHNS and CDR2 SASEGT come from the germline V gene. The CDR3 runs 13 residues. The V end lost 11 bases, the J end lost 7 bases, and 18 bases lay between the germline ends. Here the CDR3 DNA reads TGTGCCGTACAAAGGGACATGAAGAATGAGCAGTTCTTC. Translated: CAVQRDMKNEQFF.

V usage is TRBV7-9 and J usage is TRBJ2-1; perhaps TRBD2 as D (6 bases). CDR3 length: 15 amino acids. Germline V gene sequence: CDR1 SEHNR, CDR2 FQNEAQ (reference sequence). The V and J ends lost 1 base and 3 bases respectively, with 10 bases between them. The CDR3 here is CASSLGYGGYNEQFF. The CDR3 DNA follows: TGTGCCAGCAGCTTAGGATACGGGGGCTACAATGAGCAGTTCTTC.

The CDR3 nucleotides are TGTGCCAGCAGCCCGGGGCCGGGAAGGGACACTGAAGCTTTCTTT. It specifies CASSPGPGRDTEAFF. The rearrangement joins TRBV7-6 to TRBJ1-1; D possibly corresponds to TRBD1 (5 bases). V dropped 5 bases and J dropped 3 bases, with 16 bases sitting between them. CDR1 and CDR2 from the germline V gene are SGHVS and FNYEAQ. The CDR3 contains 15 residues.

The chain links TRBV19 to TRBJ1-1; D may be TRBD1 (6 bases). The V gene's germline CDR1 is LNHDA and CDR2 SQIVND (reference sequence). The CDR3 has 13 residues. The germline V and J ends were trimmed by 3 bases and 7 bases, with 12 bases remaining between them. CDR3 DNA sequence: TGTGCCAGTAGTATCGATGGACAGAATGAAGCTTTCTTT. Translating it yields CASSIDGQNEAFF.

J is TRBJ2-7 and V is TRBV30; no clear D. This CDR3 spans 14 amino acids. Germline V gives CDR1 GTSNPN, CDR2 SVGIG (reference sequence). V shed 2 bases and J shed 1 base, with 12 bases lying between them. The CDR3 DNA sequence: TGTGCCTGGAGTTTTGGTCCAGCTTCCTACGAGCAGTACTTC. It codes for CAWSFGPASYEQYF.

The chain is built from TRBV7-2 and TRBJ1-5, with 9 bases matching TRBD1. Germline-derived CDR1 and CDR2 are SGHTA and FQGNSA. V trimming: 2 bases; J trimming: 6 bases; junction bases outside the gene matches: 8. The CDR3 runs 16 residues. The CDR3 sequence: CASSLSPGQGFQPQHF. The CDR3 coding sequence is TGTGCCAGCAGCTTATCCCCGGGACAGGGATTTCAGCCCCAGCATTTT. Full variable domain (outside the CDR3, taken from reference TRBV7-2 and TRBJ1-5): GAGVSQSPSNKVTEKGKDVELRCDPISGHTALYWYRQSLGQGLEFLIYFQGNSAPDKSGLPSDRFSAERTGGSVSTLTIQRTQQEDSAVYLCASSLSPGQGFQPQHFGDGTRLSIL.

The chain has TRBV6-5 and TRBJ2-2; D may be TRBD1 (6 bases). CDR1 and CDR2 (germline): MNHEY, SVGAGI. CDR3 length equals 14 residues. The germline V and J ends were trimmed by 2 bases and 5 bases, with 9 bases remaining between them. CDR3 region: CASSYTGTTGELFF. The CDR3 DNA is TGTGCCAGCAGTTACACAGGGACAACCGGGGAGCTGTTTTTT.

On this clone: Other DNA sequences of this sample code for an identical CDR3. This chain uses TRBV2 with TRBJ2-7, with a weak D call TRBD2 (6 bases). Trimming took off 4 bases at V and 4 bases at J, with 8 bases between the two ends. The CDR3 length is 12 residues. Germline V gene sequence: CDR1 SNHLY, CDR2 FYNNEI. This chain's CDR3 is CASSVGGYEQYF. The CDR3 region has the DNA TGTGCCAGCAGTGTTGGGGGGTACGAGCAGTACTTC.

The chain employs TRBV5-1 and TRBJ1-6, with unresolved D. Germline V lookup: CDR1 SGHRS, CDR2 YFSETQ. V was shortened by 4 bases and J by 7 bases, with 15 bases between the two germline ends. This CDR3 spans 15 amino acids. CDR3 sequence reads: CASSPIPDANSPLHF. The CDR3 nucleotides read TGCGCCAGCAGCCCCATTCCCGATGCCAATTCACCCCTCCACTTT.

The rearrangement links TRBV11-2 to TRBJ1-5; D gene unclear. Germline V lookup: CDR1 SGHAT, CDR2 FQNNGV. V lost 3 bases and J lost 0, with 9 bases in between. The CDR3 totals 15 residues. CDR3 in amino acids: CASSFGGDSNQPQHF. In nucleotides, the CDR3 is TGTGCCAGCAGCTTCGGAGGCGATAGCAATCAGCCCCAGCATTTT.

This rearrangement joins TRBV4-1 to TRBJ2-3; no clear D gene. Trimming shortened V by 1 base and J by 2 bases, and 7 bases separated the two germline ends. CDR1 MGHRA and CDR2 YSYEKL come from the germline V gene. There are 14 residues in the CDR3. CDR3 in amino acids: CASSQVENTDTQYF. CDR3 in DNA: TGCGCCAGCAGCCAAGTGGAGAACACAGATACGCAGTATTTT.